This paragraph reports one T cell receptor (beta chain). The sample belongs to a study of blood T cell repertoires in COVID-19. Germline V lookup: CDR1 SGHRS, CDR2 YFSETQ. The CDR3 loop spans 14 amino acids. V was shortened by 1 base and J by 8 bases, with 15 bases between the two germline ends. Authors' methods: Cell counts per sample came from amplifying reference gene primers. Sequencing used immunoSEQ multiplex PCR; TCRdb keeps in-frame clones, though not all of them. The V and J calls and clone size come from that table; D and trimming were worked out from the DNA. The repertoire includes 250,000 or so clones, roughly 90% of them detected once, and about 3% sits in the top ten.

V is TRBV5-1 and J is TRBJ1-2, with TRBD1 as a possible D gene (5 bases). The clonotype originates from a woman in her twenties or thirties with active or convalescent COVID-19. The sample was peripheral blood. The DNA of the CDR3 is TGCGCCAGCAGCTTGACGGACACCCTTTGGGGCTACACCTTC. Translation gives CASSLTDTLWGYTF.